A selection of T cell receptor beta chains follows, all from one sample in a study of blood T cells in healthy people across ages. TCRdb reprocessed the 5' RACE reads with MiXCR, giving one entry per CDR3 protein. The sample carries about 1,500,000 distinct CDR3 sequences, roughly 40% recorded once. What was sequenced was blood. Every receptor here comes from a woman under 30 in good health. Both conserved end residues are part of each CDR3. A D gene is named only where the DNA matches it firmly. A row's size may be missing; if present it is once, few, many or a size class.

cdr3_nt: TGCAGTGCATCCAAAGGATACGTGAACACTGAAGCTTTCTTT
cdr3_aa: CSASKGYVNTEAFF
d_call: .
v_call: TRBV20-1
clone_size: .
cdr3_length: 14
j_call: TRBJ1-1

cdr3_nt: TGTGCCAGCAGTGACGCAACGGCCCTTGGGGAGACCCAGTACTTC
cdr3_aa: CASSDATALGETQYF
d_call: .
v_call: TRBV2
clone_size: few
cdr3_length: 15
j_call: TRBJ2-5

cdr3_nt: TGTGCCAGCAGCCAGACTAGCCTAAGAGCGTCTACTACAAATGAGCAGTACTTC
cdr3_aa: CASSQTSLRASTTNEQYF
d_call: TRBD2
v_call: TRBV2
clone_size: .
cdr3_length: 18
j_call: TRBJ2-5

cdr3_nt: TGTGCTAGTGGTTTGGGTCTTGGGAATGGAGAGACCCAGTACTTC
cdr3_aa: CASGLGLGNGETQYF
d_call: .
v_call: TRBV12-5
clone_size: .
cdr3_length: 15
j_call: TRBJ2-5

cdr3_nt: TGTGCCAGCAGCCAAGGGACGGGGGGCCAGCATTTT
cdr3_aa: CASSQGTGGQHF
d_call: .
v_call: TRBV3-1
clone_size: .
cdr3_length: 12
j_call: TRBJ1-5

cdr3_nt: TGTGCCAGCAGCCGCGGGGGGGCCGTTCTTGAGCAGTTCTTC
cdr3_aa: CASSRGGAVLEQFF
d_call: TRBD2
v_call: TRBV7-2
clone_size: .
cdr3_length: 14
j_call: TRBJ2-1

cdr3_nt: TGTGCCAGCAGCCAGGTTGCAACTAATGAAAAACTGTTTTTT
cdr3_aa: CASSQVATNEKLFF
d_call: .
v_call: TRBV3-1
clone_size: .
cdr3_length: 14
j_call: TRBJ1-4

cdr3_nt: TGCGCCAGCAGCGGGACTAGCGGGAGTGGTACAGATACGCAGTATTTT
cdr3_aa: CASSGTSGSGTDTQYF
d_call: TRBD2
v_call: TRBV10-1
clone_size: .
cdr3_length: 16
j_call: TRBJ2-3

cdr3_nt: TGTGCCAGCCGTCCACTCAGGGACAACTCCTACGAGCAGTACTTC
cdr3_aa: CASRPLRDNSYEQYF
d_call: .
v_call: TRBV6-1
clone_size: .
cdr3_length: 15
j_call: TRBJ2-7

cdr3_nt: TGCAGTGCCCGAGATAGCGGGAGTCGCTACGAGCAGTACTTC
cdr3_aa: CSARDSGSRYEQYF
d_call: TRBD2
v_call: TRBV20-1
clone_size: .
cdr3_length: 14
j_call: TRBJ2-7

cdr3_nt: TGTGCCAGCAGTCTAAAGGAATTAGCGGTGGGCACAGATACGCAGTATTTT
cdr3_aa: CASSLKELAVGTDTQYF
d_call: .
v_call: TRBV6-1
clone_size: .
cdr3_length: 17
j_call: TRBJ2-3

cdr3_nt: TGTGCCAGCATAGGAGCGGTCCAAGAGACCCAGTACTTC
cdr3_aa: CASIGAVQETQYF
d_call: .
v_call: TRBV28
clone_size: .
cdr3_length: 13
j_call: TRBJ2-5

cdr3_nt: TGTGCCAGCAGTTTAGGGTTCGACAGGACCCTTTTAGGCTACACCTTC
cdr3_aa: CASSLGFDRTLLGYTF
d_call: .
v_call: TRBV12-3/TRBV12-4
clone_size: few
cdr3_length: 16
j_call: TRBJ1-2

cdr3_nt: TGTGCCAGCAGCGGCCGGGACAGGGGGCATCAGCCCCAGCATTTT
cdr3_aa: CASSGRDRGHQPQHF
d_call: TRBD1
v_call: TRBV5-5
clone_size: .
cdr3_length: 15
j_call: TRBJ1-5

cdr3_nt: TGTGCCAGCAGCCAGAGGGACGGACCTAACTATGGCTACACCTTC
cdr3_aa: CASSQRDGPNYGYTF
d_call: .
v_call: TRBV3-1
clone_size: .
cdr3_length: 15
j_call: TRBJ1-2

cdr3_nt: TGTGCCAGCAGCTTGGCATCAGCGGACGTCTATTACAATGAGCAGTTCTTC
cdr3_aa: CASSLASADVYYNEQFF
d_call: .
v_call: TRBV5-6
clone_size: once
cdr3_length: 17
j_call: TRBJ2-1

cdr3_nt: TGTGCCAGCAGCTCCGGAAGCACCCATTTGAAAGGGACGCAGTATTTT
cdr3_aa: CASSSGSTHLKGTQYF
d_call: .
v_call: TRBV5-6
clone_size: .
cdr3_length: 16
j_call: TRBJ2-3

cdr3_nt: TGTGCCAGCAGTTTCAAAGATACGCAGTATTTT
cdr3_aa: CASSFKDTQYF
d_call: .
v_call: TRBV27
clone_size: .
cdr3_length: 11
j_call: TRBJ2-3

cdr3_nt: TGTGCCAGCAGTTTGGGGTTGGGCGGGGTCGGCTACACCTTC
cdr3_aa: CASSLGLGGVGYTF
d_call: .
v_call: TRBV12-3/TRBV12-4
clone_size: .
cdr3_length: 14
j_call: TRBJ1-2

cdr3_nt: TGCGGTGGACTAGCGGGGGGGCCGTTCATCTACAATGAGCAGTTCTTC
cdr3_aa: CGGLAGGPFIYNEQFF
d_call: TRBD2
v_call: TRBV20-1
clone_size: .
cdr3_length: 16
j_call: TRBJ2-1

cdr3_nt: TGTGCCAGCAGCTTAGGGAGGGAAAACATTCAGTACTTC
cdr3_aa: CASSLGRENIQYF
d_call: .
v_call: TRBV7-8
clone_size: .
cdr3_length: 13
j_call: TRBJ2-4

cdr3_nt: TGTGCCAGCAGAAATGTGGACAGGGATTACACTGAAGCTTTCTTT
cdr3_aa: CASRNVDRDYTEAFF
d_call: TRBD1
v_call: TRBV5-6
clone_size: .
cdr3_length: 15
j_call: TRBJ1-1

cdr3_nt: TGTGCCAGCAGTGAATATTTCGGAGAGGGCTACGAGCAGTACTTC
cdr3_aa: CASSEYFGEGYEQYF
d_call: .
v_call: TRBV25-1
clone_size: few
cdr3_length: 15
j_call: TRBJ2-7

cdr3_nt: TGTGCCATCAGTGATTTTGAACTAGCGGGAGTCTCTGAGCAGTTCTTC
cdr3_aa: CAISDFELAGVSEQFF
d_call: TRBD2
v_call: TRBV10-3
clone_size: .
cdr3_length: 16
j_call: TRBJ2-1

cdr3_nt: TGTGCCAGCAGCCCCTCGGCAGATAGCAATCAGCCCCAGCATTTT
cdr3_aa: CASSPSADSNQPQHF
d_call: .
v_call: TRBV4-2
clone_size: .
cdr3_length: 15
j_call: TRBJ1-5

cdr3_nt: TGTGCCAGCAGCTTAGCGCTGGCTAGCGGGAGGATGACCGAGCAGTACTTC
cdr3_aa: CASSLALASGRMTEQYF
d_call: TRBD2
v_call: TRBV7-9
clone_size: .
cdr3_length: 17
j_call: TRBJ2-7

cdr3_nt: TGCAGCGTTGAAGCGGGAGGCCTCTGGGATGAGCAGTTCTTC
cdr3_aa: CSVEAGGLWDEQFF
d_call: TRBD2
v_call: TRBV29-1
clone_size: .
cdr3_length: 14
j_call: TRBJ2-1

cdr3_nt: TGTGCCAGCAGTTACCTTGGGACAGACTTCTACGAGCAGTACTTC
cdr3_aa: CASSYLGTDFYEQYF
d_call: TRBD1
v_call: TRBV6-6
clone_size: .
cdr3_length: 15
j_call: TRBJ2-7

cdr3_nt: TGCAGCGTTCATCAGATTTTCTCTGGGGCCAACGTCCTGACTTTC
cdr3_aa: CSVHQIFSGANVLTF
d_call: .
v_call: TRBV29-1
clone_size: .
cdr3_length: 15
j_call: TRBJ2-6

cdr3_nt: TGTGCCAGCAGCTTAGAGGGCCCCAATGAGCAGTTCTTC
cdr3_aa: CASSLEGPNEQFF
d_call: .
v_call: TRBV5-1
clone_size: many
cdr3_length: 13
j_call: TRBJ2-1

cdr3_nt: TGCAGCGTTGACGGGTGCCCCGGGGGGTGGACTGAAGCTTTCTTT
cdr3_aa: CSVDGCPGGWTEAFF
d_call: .
v_call: TRBV29-1
clone_size: .
cdr3_length: 15
j_call: TRBJ1-1

cdr3_nt: TGTGCCAGCAGGACAAGGGACAGGGAGAACACCGGGGAGCTGTTTTTT
cdr3_aa: CASRTRDRENTGELFF
d_call: TRBD1
v_call: TRBV6-6
clone_size: few
cdr3_length: 16
j_call: TRBJ2-2

cdr3_nt: TGTGCCAGCAGCCAAGTTATGGGCAGGTCCCCCCAGTACTTC
cdr3_aa: CASSQVMGRSPQYF
d_call: .
v_call: TRBV3-1
clone_size: .
cdr3_length: 14
j_call: TRBJ2-7

cdr3_nt: TGCGCCAGCTTTGCAGGGGCCTCCTACGAGCAGTACTTC
cdr3_aa: CASFAGASYEQYF
d_call: .
v_call: TRBV10-1
clone_size: few
cdr3_length: 13
j_call: TRBJ2-7

cdr3_nt: TGCGCCAGCAGCTTGGTTGGCGGGGCCTCCTACAATGAGCAGTTCTTC
cdr3_aa: CASSLVGGASYNEQFF
d_call: .
v_call: TRBV7-2
clone_size: few
cdr3_length: 16
j_call: TRBJ2-1

cdr3_nt: TGTGCCAGCAGTCAAGACAGGGGTAGTAACTATGGCTACACCTTC
cdr3_aa: CASSQDRGSNYGYTF
d_call: TRBD1
v_call: TRBV11-2
clone_size: few
cdr3_length: 15
j_call: TRBJ1-2

cdr3_nt: TGTGCCAGCAGTTTCCGGGACACGTTCAATGAGCAGTACTTC
cdr3_aa: CASSFRDTFNEQYF
d_call: .
v_call: TRBV27
clone_size: .
cdr3_length: 14
j_call: TRBJ2-7

cdr3_nt: TGTGCCAGCAGTGGGAGGACAGATGGGGAGACCCAGTACTTC
cdr3_aa: CASSGRTDGETQYF
d_call: .
v_call: TRBV2
clone_size: few
cdr3_length: 14
j_call: TRBJ2-5

cdr3_nt: TGTGCCACCTCGGCCTCAGCCGGGGGCTACACCTTC
cdr3_aa: CATSASAGGYTF
d_call: .
v_call: TRBV12-3/TRBV12-4
clone_size: .
cdr3_length: 12
j_call: TRBJ1-2

cdr3_nt: TGTGCCAGCAGTAAAACAGGGTCAGGACGAAACTCCTACGAGCAGTACTTC
cdr3_aa: CASSKTGSGRNSYEQYF
d_call: .
v_call: TRBV27
clone_size: .
cdr3_length: 17
j_call: TRBJ2-7

cdr3_nt: TGTGCCAGCAGCTTGGTACAGACTAACTATGGCTACACCTTC
cdr3_aa: CASSLVQTNYGYTF
d_call: .
v_call: TRBV5-6
clone_size: few
cdr3_length: 14
j_call: TRBJ1-2

cdr3_nt: TGCGCCAGCAGCTCGACTGGGATTGAAGGCACAGATACGCAGTATTTT
cdr3_aa: CASSSTGIEGTDTQYF
d_call: .
v_call: TRBV5-1
clone_size: .
cdr3_length: 16
j_call: TRBJ2-3

cdr3_nt: TGTGCCAGCAGCCGAGAAGGGGGGCCTTCAGATACGCAGTATTTT
cdr3_aa: CASSREGGPSDTQYF
d_call: .
v_call: TRBV7-3
clone_size: .
cdr3_length: 15
j_call: TRBJ2-3

cdr3_nt: TGTGCCAGCAGCCCCTTCCTCTTCACTGAAGCTTTCTTT
cdr3_aa: CASSPFLFTEAFF
d_call: .
v_call: TRBV7-7
clone_size: .
cdr3_length: 13
j_call: TRBJ1-1

cdr3_nt: TGCGCCAGCAGCCCCTCCGGGAAGAGGACAGATACGCAGTATTTT
cdr3_aa: CASSPSGKRTDTQYF
d_call: .
v_call: TRBV4-1
clone_size: .
cdr3_length: 15
j_call: TRBJ2-3

cdr3_nt: TGTGCCAGCAGTTTAAGGCCCGTAGCGGGGGGTTACAATGAGCAGTTCTTC
cdr3_aa: CASSLRPVAGGYNEQFF
d_call: TRBD2
v_call: TRBV28
clone_size: .
cdr3_length: 17
j_call: TRBJ2-1

cdr3_nt: TGCAGCGTTGATGGAGTAGCGGGAGGGCCAGCAGATACGCAGTATTTT
cdr3_aa: CSVDGVAGGPADTQYF
d_call: TRBD2
v_call: TRBV29-1
clone_size: .
cdr3_length: 16
j_call: TRBJ2-3

cdr3_nt: TGTGCCAGCAGTTTTACTAGCGGGGGGCAAGAGACCCAGTACTTC
cdr3_aa: CASSFTSGGQETQYF
d_call: TRBD2
v_call: TRBV12-3/TRBV12-4
clone_size: few
cdr3_length: 15
j_call: TRBJ2-5

cdr3_nt: TGTGCCAGCATCTTTCTAACTAGCGTTAATGAGCAGTTCTTC
cdr3_aa: CASIFLTSVNEQFF
d_call: TRBD2
v_call: TRBV7-2
clone_size: .
cdr3_length: 14
j_call: TRBJ2-1

cdr3_nt: TGTGCCATCAGTGAGTCCGGACTAGCGACTAATGAGCAGTTCTTC
cdr3_aa: CAISESGLATNEQFF
d_call: TRBD2
v_call: TRBV10-3
clone_size: few
cdr3_length: 15
j_call: TRBJ2-1

cdr3_nt: TGTGCCAGCAGCCCATCCGGGACTAGCAACTACAATGAGCAGTTCTTC
cdr3_aa: CASSPSGTSNYNEQFF
d_call: TRBD2
v_call: TRBV3-1
clone_size: .
cdr3_length: 16
j_call: TRBJ2-1